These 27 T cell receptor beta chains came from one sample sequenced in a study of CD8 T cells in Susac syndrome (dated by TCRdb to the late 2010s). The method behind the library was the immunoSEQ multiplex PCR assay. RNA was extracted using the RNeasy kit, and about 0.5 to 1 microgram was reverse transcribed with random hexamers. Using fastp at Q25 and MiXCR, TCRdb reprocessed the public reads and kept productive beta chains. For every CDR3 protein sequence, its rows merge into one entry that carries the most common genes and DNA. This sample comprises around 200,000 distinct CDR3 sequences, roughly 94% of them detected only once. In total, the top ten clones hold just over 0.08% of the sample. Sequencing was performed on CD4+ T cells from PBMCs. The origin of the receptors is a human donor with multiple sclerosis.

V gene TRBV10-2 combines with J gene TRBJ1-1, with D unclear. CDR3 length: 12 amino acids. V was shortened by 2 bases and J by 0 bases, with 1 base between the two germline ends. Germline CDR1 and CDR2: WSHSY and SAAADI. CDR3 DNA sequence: TGCGCCAGCAGTGAGGTGAACACTGAAGCTTTCTTT. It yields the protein CASSEVNTEAFF.

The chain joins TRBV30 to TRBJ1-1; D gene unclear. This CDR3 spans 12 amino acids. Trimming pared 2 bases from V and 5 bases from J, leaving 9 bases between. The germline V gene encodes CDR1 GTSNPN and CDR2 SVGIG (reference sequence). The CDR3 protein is CAWSSRGTEAFF. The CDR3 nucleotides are TGTGCCTGGAGTTCACGTGGTACTGAAGCTTTCTTT. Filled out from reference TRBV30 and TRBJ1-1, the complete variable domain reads SQTIHQWPATLVQPVGSPLSLECTVEGTSNPNLYWYRQAAGRGLQLLFYSVGIGQISSEVPQNLSASRPQDRQFILSSKKLLLSDSGFYLCAWSSRGTEAFFGQGTRLTVV.

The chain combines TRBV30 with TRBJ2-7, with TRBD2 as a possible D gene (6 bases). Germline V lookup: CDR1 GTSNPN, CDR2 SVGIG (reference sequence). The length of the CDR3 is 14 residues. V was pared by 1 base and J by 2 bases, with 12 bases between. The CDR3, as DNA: TGTGCCTGGAGTGGGCGGGGCAATACCTACGAGCAGTACTTC. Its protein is CAWSGRGNTYEQYF.

This chain's CDR3 is CASSFEGQTYRGETQYF. The DNA for the CDR3 is TGTGCCAGCAGTTTTGAGGGACAGACCTATCGGGGCGAGACCCAGTACTTC. V is TRBV12-3 or TRBV12-4 and J is TRBJ2-5; the match to TRBD1 covers 7 bases. There are 17 residues in the CDR3. Losses at the gene ends were 3 bases for V and 5 bases for J; bases not matched to a gene: 15.

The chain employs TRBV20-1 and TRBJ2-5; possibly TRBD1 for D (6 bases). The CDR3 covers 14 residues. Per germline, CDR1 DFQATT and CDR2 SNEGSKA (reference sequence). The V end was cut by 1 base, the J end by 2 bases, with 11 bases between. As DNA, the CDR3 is TGCAGTGCTAGAGGAGGGACACAACAAGAGACCCAGTACTTC. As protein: CSARGGTQQETQYF.

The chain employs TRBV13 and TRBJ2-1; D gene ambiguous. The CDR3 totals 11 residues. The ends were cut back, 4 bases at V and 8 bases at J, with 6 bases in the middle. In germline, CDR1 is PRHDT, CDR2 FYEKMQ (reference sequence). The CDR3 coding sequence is TGTGCCAGCAGCTATGGCGATGAGCAGTTCTTC. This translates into CASSYGDEQFF.

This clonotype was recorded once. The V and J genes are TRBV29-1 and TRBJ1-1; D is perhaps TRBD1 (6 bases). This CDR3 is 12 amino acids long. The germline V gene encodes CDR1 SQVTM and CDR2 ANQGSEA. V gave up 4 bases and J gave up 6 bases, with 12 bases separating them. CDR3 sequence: CSVGQAKAEAFF. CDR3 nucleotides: TGCAGCGTTGGACAGGCGAAGGCTGAAGCTTTCTTT. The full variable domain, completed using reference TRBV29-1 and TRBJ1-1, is SAVISQKPSRDICQRGTSLTIQCQVDSQVTMMFWYRQQPGQSLTLIATANQGSEATYESGFVIDKFPISRPNLTFSTLTVSNMSPEDSSIYLCSVGQAKAEAFFGQGTRLTVV.

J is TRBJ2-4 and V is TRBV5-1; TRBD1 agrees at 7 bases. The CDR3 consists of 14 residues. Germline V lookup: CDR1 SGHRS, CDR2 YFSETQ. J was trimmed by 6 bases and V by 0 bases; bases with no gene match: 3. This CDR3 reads CASSLEGALNIQYF. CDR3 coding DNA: TGCGCCAGCAGCTTGGAGGGGGCGCTAAACATTCAGTACTTC.

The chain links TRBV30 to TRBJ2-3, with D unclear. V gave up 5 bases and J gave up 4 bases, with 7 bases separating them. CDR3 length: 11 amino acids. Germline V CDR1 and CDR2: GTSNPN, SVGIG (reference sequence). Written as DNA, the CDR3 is TGTGCCTGGTTTTTAGCAGATACGCAGTATTTT. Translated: CAWFLADTQYF.

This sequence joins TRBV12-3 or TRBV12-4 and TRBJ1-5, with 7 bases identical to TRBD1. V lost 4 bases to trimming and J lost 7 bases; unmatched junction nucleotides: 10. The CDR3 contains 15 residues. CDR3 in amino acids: CASSWRDSGSQPQHF. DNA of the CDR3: TGTGCCAGCAGTTGGAGGGACAGTGGGTCGCAGCCCCAGCATTTT.

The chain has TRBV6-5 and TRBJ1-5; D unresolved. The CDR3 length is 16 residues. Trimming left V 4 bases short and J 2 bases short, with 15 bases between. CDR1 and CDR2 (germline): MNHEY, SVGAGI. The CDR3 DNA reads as TGTGCCAGCAGTTTAATAGGTGGCGTCGGCAATCAGCCCCAGCATTTT. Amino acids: CASSLIGGVGNQPQHF.

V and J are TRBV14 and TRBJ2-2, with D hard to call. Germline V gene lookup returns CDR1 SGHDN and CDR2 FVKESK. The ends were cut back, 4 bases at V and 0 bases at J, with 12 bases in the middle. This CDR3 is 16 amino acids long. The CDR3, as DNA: TGTGCCAGCAGCCCAGGCCCAATTTCGAACACCGGGGAGCTGTTTTTT. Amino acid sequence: CASSPGPISNTGELFF.

The CDR3 loop is CASSLVRDRQFF. CDR3 bases: TGTGCCAGCAGCTTGGTCCGGGACCGCCAGTTCTTC. This sequence joins TRBV5-4 and TRBJ2-1; D assignment may be TRBD1 or TRBD2 (5 bases each). This CDR3 spans 12 amino acids. Germline values: CDR1 SGHNT, CDR2 YYREEE (reference sequence). The germline V and J ends were trimmed by 0 bases and 13 bases, with 11 bases remaining between them.

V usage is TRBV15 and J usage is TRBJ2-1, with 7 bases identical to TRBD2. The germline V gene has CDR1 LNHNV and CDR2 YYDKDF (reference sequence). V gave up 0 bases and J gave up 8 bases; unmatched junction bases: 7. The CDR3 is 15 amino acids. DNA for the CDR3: TGTGCCACCAGCAGAGATGGCGGGGGTATCGATGAGCAGTTCTTC. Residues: CATSRDGGGIDEQFF. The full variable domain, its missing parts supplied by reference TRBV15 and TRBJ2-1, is DAMVIQNPRYQVTQFGKPVTLSCSQTLNHNVMYWYQQKSSQAPKLLFHYYDKDFNNEADTPDNFQSRRPNTSFCFLDIRSPGLGDTAMYLCATSRDGGGIDEQFFGPGTRLTVL.

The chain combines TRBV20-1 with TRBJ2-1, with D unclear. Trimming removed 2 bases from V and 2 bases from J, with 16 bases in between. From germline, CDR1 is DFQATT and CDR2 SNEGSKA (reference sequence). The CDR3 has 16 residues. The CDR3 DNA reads TGCAGTGCTAGAACTCAATACAACGAACCCTACAATGAGCAGTTCTTC. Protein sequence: CSARTQYNEPYNEQFF.

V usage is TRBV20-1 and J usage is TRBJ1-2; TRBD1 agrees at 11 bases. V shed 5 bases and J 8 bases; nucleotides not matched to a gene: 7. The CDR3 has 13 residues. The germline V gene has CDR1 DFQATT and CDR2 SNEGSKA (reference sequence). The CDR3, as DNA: TGCAGTGCTTCTGGCGGGACAGGGGGGGGCTACACCTTC. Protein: CSASGGTGGGYTF.

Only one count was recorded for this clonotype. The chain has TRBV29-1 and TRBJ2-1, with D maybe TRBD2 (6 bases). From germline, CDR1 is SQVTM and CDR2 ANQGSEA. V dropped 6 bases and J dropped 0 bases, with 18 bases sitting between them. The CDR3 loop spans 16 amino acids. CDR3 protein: CSVLTTDGGSYNEQFF. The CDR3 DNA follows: TGCAGCGTCCTAACTACCGACGGGGGCTCCTACAATGAGCAGTTCTTC.

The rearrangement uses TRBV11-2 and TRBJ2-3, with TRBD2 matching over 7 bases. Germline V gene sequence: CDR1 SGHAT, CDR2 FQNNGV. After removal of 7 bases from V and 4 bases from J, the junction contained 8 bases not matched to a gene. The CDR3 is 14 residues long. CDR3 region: CASKTRGEADTQYF. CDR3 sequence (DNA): TGTGCCAGCAAAACCCGGGGGGAGGCAGATACGCAGTATTTT.

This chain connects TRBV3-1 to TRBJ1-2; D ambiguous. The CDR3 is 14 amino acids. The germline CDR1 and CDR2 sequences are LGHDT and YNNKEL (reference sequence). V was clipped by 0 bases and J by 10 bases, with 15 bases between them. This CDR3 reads CASSQEIERKIYTF. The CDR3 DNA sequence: TGTGCCAGCAGCCAAGAAATCGAGCGGAAGATCTACACCTTC.

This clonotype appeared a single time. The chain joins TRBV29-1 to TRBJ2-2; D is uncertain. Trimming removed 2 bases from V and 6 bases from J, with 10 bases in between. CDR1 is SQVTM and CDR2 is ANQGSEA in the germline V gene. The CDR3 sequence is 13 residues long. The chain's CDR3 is CSVEPVGAGELFF. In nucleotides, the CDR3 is TGCAGCGTTGAACCGGTTGGCGCCGGGGAGCTGTTTTTT.

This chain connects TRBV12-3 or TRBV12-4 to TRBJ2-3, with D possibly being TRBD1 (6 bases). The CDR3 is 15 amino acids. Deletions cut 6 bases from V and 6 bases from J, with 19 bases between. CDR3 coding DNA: TGTGCCAGCAGGCAGCAGGGGACGGGTTCTGATACGCAGTATTTT. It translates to CASRQQGTGSDTQYF.

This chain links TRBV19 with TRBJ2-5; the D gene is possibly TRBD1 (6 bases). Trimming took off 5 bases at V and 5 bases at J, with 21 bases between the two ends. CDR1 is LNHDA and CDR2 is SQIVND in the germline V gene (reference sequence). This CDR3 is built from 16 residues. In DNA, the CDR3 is TGTGCCAGTAGTCAATCTCCCATTCCGCAGGGGGAGACCCAGTACTTC. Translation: CASSQSPIPQGETQYF.

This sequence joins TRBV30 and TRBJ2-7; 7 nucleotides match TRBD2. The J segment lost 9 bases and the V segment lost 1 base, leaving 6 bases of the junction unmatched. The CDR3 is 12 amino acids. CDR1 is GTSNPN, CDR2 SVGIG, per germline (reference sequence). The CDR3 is CAWSGSGVVQYF. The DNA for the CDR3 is TGTGCCTGGAGTGGGAGCGGGGTAGTGCAGTACTTC.

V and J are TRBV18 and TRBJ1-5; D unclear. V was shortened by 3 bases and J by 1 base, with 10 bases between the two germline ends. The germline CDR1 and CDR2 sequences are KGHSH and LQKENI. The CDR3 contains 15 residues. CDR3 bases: TGTGCCAGCTCACCGGGCCCATGGAGCAATCAGCCCCAGCATTTT. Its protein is CASSPGPWSNQPQHF.

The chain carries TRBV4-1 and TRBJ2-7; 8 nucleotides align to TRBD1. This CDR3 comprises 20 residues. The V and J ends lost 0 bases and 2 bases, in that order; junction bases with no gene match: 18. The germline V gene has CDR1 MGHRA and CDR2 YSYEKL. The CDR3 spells CASSQDLTGQVVEATYEQYF. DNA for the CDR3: TGCGCCAGCAGCCAAGATCTCACGGGACAGGTGGTAGAGGCCACCTACGAGCAGTACTTC.

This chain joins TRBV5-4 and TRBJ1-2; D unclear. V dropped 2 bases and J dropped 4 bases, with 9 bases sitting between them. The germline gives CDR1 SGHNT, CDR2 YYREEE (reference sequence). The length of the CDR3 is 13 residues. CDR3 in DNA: TGTGCCAGCAGCTTAGATTCCGGCTATGGCTACACCTTC. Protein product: CASSLDSGYGYTF.

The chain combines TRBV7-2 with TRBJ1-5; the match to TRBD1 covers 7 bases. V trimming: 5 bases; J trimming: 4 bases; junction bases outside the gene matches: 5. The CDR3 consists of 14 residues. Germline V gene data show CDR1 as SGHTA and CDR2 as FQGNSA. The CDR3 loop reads CASSRGTVNQPQHF. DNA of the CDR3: TGTGCCAGCAGCCGTGGGACAGTTAATCAGCCCCAGCATTTT.